This T cell receptor (beta chain) was sequenced during a study of blood T cell repertoires in COVID-19. Looking at the study overall: Italy, Spain and the United States were the sources of the convalescent and acute COVID-19 samples. T cells, B-cell-depleted T cells, or PBMCs supplied cDNA or gDNA.

The CDR3 runs to 15 residues. V was shortened by 6 bases and J by 3 bases, with 14 bases between the two germline ends. CDR1 is SGHDN, CDR2 FVKESK, per germline. Sequencing used immunoSEQ multiplex PCR; TCRdb keeps in-frame clones, though not all of them. The sample lists 45,000 or so clones; about 85% were seen once. This chain uses TRBV14 with TRBJ2-2; a possible D gene is TRBD2 (6 bases). This clonotype originated in a man aged 35-49 years with active COVID-19. Sequencing was carried out using peripheral blood. Written as DNA, the CDR3 is TGTGCCAGCAGTCAGTACTGGGAGGACACCGGGGAGCTGTTTTTT. Protein: CASSQYWEDTGELFF.